This TCR beta chain was sequenced for a study of blood T cell repertoires in COVID-19 (dated by TCRdb to the early 2020s). In the study overall: The collaborator samples originated in the United States, Italy and Spain and spanned the acute and convalescent phases of COVID-19. Deeply sampled blood TCRbeta repertoires from subjects exposed to, actively infected with, or recovered from COVID-19 were included in the dataset. The prospective study material was composed of cDNA or gDNA derived from T cells, B-cell-depleted T cells, or PBMCs. HLA class I and class II types, where available, came from metadata supplied by the sample provider rather than from assay-based typing. The repertoires were made available in a free public database intended to serve as a resource for research on the immune response to SARS-CoV-2. Sample metadata almost always included a de-identified subject ID, COVID-19 status, age in years and sex. Samples were obtained from the ongoing ImmuneRACE study (first 160 participants) and from over 1,000 subjects provided by 6 global collaborators. Study-wide conclusions, independent of this receptor: The quantity of clinical and demographic metadata differed by source and by participant and was supplied without curation.

V and J are trimmed by 7 bases and 5 bases, and the gene matches miss 6 bases of the junction. The CDR3 holds 13 amino acids from the cysteine to the phenylalanine. Only the CDR3 DNA stays, 39 bases, in frame from base 1. At one collaborating source in Seattle, patients were enrolled during active infection and were followed longitudinally through the course of disease. Collaborating institutions collected whole blood in K2EDTA tubes following their own protocols. For TCRbeta analysis, collaborator samples were shipped as frozen whole blood, as isolated PBMCs, or as DNA extracted from either sample type. With respect to this clone: What this receptor recognizes is not known. Within one base of it there is no much larger clone, and no base qualities were kept.

TCRbeta CDR3 regions were amplified from genomic DNA by means of the immunoSEQ Assay, a bias-controlled multiplex PCR. Processing in the source paper ran as follows. Within the assay, amplification of reference gene primers was used to estimate how many nucleated cells each sample contained. To quantify the absolute abundance of each unique TCRbeta CDR3 rearrangement, sequence reads were collapsed and filtered. For each sample, productive Simpson clonality was calculated as the square root of Simpson's diversity index over productive rearrangements. The table comes from immuneACCESS by way of TCRdb, which keeps in-frame sequences with V and J called. Part of the clones is missing from these tables; in studies checked, under half for an unresolved V gene and the rest for unknown reasons. That table supplies the V and J calls and clone size; D and trimming were determined from the DNA. The sample table records about 280,000 clones; roughly 91% of these occur just once. More than 9.5% of the sample goes to the ten largest clones.

The sequence is built from TRBV23-1 and TRBJ2-5; the central 8 bases match TRBD1. TRBV23-1 is assigned to the ORF class and has an uncertain function. This receptor was taken from a woman in her twenties or thirties with COVID-19, enrolled during active disease. The specimen was peripheral blood. The CDR3 corresponds to CASISGGRETQYF. The DNA sequence follows: TGCGCCAGCATTTCAGGGGGCCGGGAGACCCAGTACTTC.